A selection of T cell receptor beta chains follows, all from one sample in a study of T-cell memory formation after mild COVID-19. TCRdb passed the 5' RACE reads through MiXCR, listing each CDR3 protein once. The table lists 250,000 to 400,000 distinct CDR3 sequences, 13% to 15% of them singletons. The sequenced sample was PBMCs or a T cell subset sorted from them (not recorded which). The receptors were gathered from a man between 18 and 29 years old who had mild COVID-19 (a few samples of this study predate the infection). Cell type and time point are not known. The CDR3 runs from the conserved cysteine through the conserved F or W. The D gene is left open where the match is weak. The size field is filled for only some rows; it gives once, few, many or a size class.

V gene: TRBV2; D gene: -; clone size: -; J gene: TRBJ2-1; CDR3 DNA: TGTGCCAGCAGAATCTCGTACTCCTACAATGAGCAGTTCTTC; CDR3 protein: CASRISYSYNEQFF
V gene: TRBV6-1; D gene: -; clone size: many; J gene: TRBJ2-3; CDR3 DNA: TGTGCCAGCAGGCTCAACAGGGCCCTGAGCACAGATACGCAGTATTTT; CDR3 protein: CASRLNRALSTDTQYF
V gene: TRBV12-3/TRBV12-4; D gene: TRBD2; clone size: -; J gene: TRBJ2-4; CDR3 DNA: TGTGCCAGCAGTCTAGCGGATTCGAACATTCAGTACTTC; CDR3 protein: CASSLADSNIQYF
V gene: TRBV20-1; D gene: TRBD1; clone size: -; J gene: TRBJ1-6; CDR3 DNA: TGCAGTGCTGGAAGGACAGGGTTTAATTCACCCCTCCACTTT; CDR3 protein: CSAGRTGFNSPLHF
V gene: TRBV6-2/TRBV6-3; D gene: TRBD1; clone size: -; J gene: TRBJ2-7; CDR3 DNA: TGTGCCAGCAGTCTTCCCCCGGGACAGGGGGCGCGCGAGCAGTACTTC; CDR3 protein: CASSLPPGQGAREQYF
V gene: TRBV19; D gene: -; clone size: many; J gene: TRBJ1-2; CDR3 DNA: TGTGCCAGTAGTATACAGGGGAACTATGGCTACACCTTC; CDR3 protein: CASSIQGNYGYTF
V gene: TRBV7-2; D gene: TRBD1; clone size: few; J gene: TRBJ1-6; CDR3 DNA: TGTGCCAGCAGTCCCAGGGGGGGAGAGTCACCCCTCCACTTT; CDR3 protein: CASSPRGGESPLHF
V gene: TRBV20-1; D gene: -; clone size: few; J gene: TRBJ2-5; CDR3 DNA: TGCAGTGCTAAGTTTGGGGGCCCTGAAGAGACCCAGTACTTC; CDR3 protein: CSAKFGGPEETQYF
V gene: TRBV15; D gene: TRBD2; clone size: few; J gene: TRBJ2-2; CDR3 DNA: TGTGCCTCCGGACTAGCGGGGACCGGGGAGCTGTTTTTT; CDR3 protein: CASGLAGTGELFF
V gene: TRBV20-1; D gene: TRBD1; clone size: many; J gene: TRBJ2-2; CDR3 DNA: TGCAGTGCTCCTTGGACAGGGGAAATTAACGGGGAGCTGTTTTTT; CDR3 protein: CSAPWTGEINGELFF
V gene: TRBV18; D gene: -; clone size: -; J gene: TRBJ2-3; CDR3 DNA: TGTGCCAGCTCGCGGACTGAAGAATTTGATACGCAGTATTTT; CDR3 protein: CASSRTEEFDTQYF
V gene: TRBV10-3; D gene: -; clone size: few; J gene: TRBJ1-2; CDR3 DNA: TGTGCCATCGGTCAGGAGGGGGTTTTTGGCTACACCTTC; CDR3 protein: CAIGQEGVFGYTF
V gene: TRBV18; D gene: TRBD1; clone size: few; J gene: TRBJ1-2; CDR3 DNA: TGTGCCAGCTCGTCCCGGGACAGGGCTAGCGGCTACACCTTC; CDR3 protein: CASSSRDRASGYTF
V gene: TRBV24-1; D gene: TRBD2; clone size: -; J gene: TRBJ2-1; CDR3 DNA: TGTGCCACCAGTCCAGCGGGGGAACTCTACAATGAGCAGTTCTTC; CDR3 protein: CATSPAGELYNEQFF
V gene: TRBV7-9; D gene: -; clone size: -; J gene: TRBJ1-5; CDR3 DNA: TGTGCCAGCAGCTTAGAATACGAGCCCCAGCATTTT; CDR3 protein: CASSLEYEPQHF
V gene: TRBV4-3; D gene: TRBD1; clone size: few; J gene: TRBJ2-5; CDR3 DNA: TGCGCCAGCAGCCAAGACGGGACAGGGGAAGAGACCCAGTACTTC; CDR3 protein: CASSQDGTGEETQYF
V gene: TRBV5-4; D gene: -; clone size: few; J gene: TRBJ2-7; CDR3 DNA: TGTGCCAGCAGCTGGAAAGCAGGGTTCAACGAGCAGTACTTC; CDR3 protein: CASSWKAGFNEQYF
V gene: TRBV4-1; D gene: -; clone size: few; J gene: TRBJ1-1; CDR3 DNA: TGCGCCAGCAGCCCACAGACAGTGAACACTGAAGCTTTCTTT; CDR3 protein: CASSPQTVNTEAFF
V gene: TRBV7-9; D gene: -; clone size: -; J gene: TRBJ2-2; CDR3 DNA: TGTGCCAGCAGCCGACTGGGTGCCACCGGGGAGCTGTTTTTT; CDR3 protein: CASSRLGATGELFF
V gene: TRBV30; D gene: TRBD1; clone size: -; J gene: TRBJ1-5; CDR3 DNA: TGTGCCTGCTCCGGGACAGAGAATCAGCCCCAGCATTTT; CDR3 protein: CACSGTENQPQHF
V gene: TRBV5-6; D gene: TRBD1; clone size: -; J gene: TRBJ2-3; CDR3 DNA: TGTGCCAGCAGCTTCGACAGGGCCAGCACAGATACGCAGTATTTT; CDR3 protein: CASSFDRASTDTQYF
V gene: TRBV9; D gene: -; clone size: -; J gene: TRBJ2-3; CDR3 DNA: TGTGCCAGCAGCGTAGCCGGGACTAGCACAGATACGCAGTATTTT; CDR3 protein: CASSVAGTSTDTQYF
V gene: TRBV3-1; D gene: TRBD2; clone size: few; J gene: TRBJ2-1; CDR3 DNA: TGTGCCAGCAGCCAAGCCCCCCCTAGCGGACCCCTCAATGAGCAGTTCTTC; CDR3 protein: CASSQAPPSGPLNEQFF
V gene: TRBV4-2; D gene: TRBD2; clone size: few; J gene: TRBJ2-1; CDR3 DNA: TGTGCCAGCAGCCCCAGCAAAGGCGGGGGGGCCGTTGGACATGAGCAGTTCTTC; CDR3 protein: CASSPSKGGGAVGHEQFF
V gene: TRBV7-2; D gene: TRBD2; clone size: -; J gene: TRBJ2-7; CDR3 DNA: TGTGCCAGCACTAGGGACCGAGCGGGGCGATCCTACGAGCAGTACTTC; CDR3 protein: CASTRDRAGRSYEQYF
V gene: TRBV7-2; D gene: -; clone size: -; J gene: TRBJ1-5; CDR3 DNA: TGTGCCAGCAGCCCAGGCCACAGGGTCCCAATTTTT; CDR3 protein: CASSPGHRVPIF
V gene: TRBV5-5; D gene: -; clone size: few; J gene: TRBJ2-3; CDR3 DNA: TGTGCCAGCAGCTTGGAGAGATCGCCTAGCACAGATACGCAGTATTTT; CDR3 protein: CASSLERSPSTDTQYF
V gene: TRBV23-1; D gene: -; clone size: few; J gene: TRBJ1-5; CDR3 DNA: TGCGCCAGCAGTCAATCGGCGGAGATCCGCAATCAGCCCCAGCATTTT; CDR3 protein: CASSQSAEIRNQPQHF
V gene: TRBV29-1; D gene: -; clone size: -; J gene: TRBJ1-1; CDR3 DNA: TGCAGCGTTGAAGATGGGCGGGCGGGCACTGAAGCTTTCTTT; CDR3 protein: CSVEDGRAGTEAFF
V gene: TRBV7-9; D gene: -; clone size: -; J gene: TRBJ1-2; CDR3 DNA: TGTGCCAGCAGCTTACGGCTGGATGGCTACACCTTC; CDR3 protein: CASSLRLDGYTF
V gene: TRBV12-3/TRBV12-4; D gene: -; clone size: few; J gene: TRBJ1-2; CDR3 DNA: TGTGCCAGCAGTTCCGGGGAGTATGGCTACACCTTC; CDR3 protein: CASSSGEYGYTF
V gene: TRBV6-2/TRBV6-3; D gene: TRBD2; clone size: -; J gene: TRBJ2-3; CDR3 DNA: TGTGCCAGCAGTCTGGGACGCCTAATTAGCGGGAATGATCTCACAGATACGCAGTATTTT; CDR3 protein: CASSLGRLISGNDLTDTQYF
V gene: TRBV6-1; D gene: -; clone size: -; J gene: TRBJ1-5; CDR3 DNA: TGTGCCAGCAGTGCTTCGGCCTATAGCAATCAGCCCCAGCATTTT; CDR3 protein: CASSASAYSNQPQHF
V gene: TRBV21-1; D gene: -; clone size: few; J gene: TRBJ2-3; CDR3 DNA: TGTGCCAGCAGCAAAGGCGGCCGCCCTGGCACAGATACGCAGTATTTT; CDR3 protein: CASSKGGRPGTDTQYF
V gene: TRBV7-9; D gene: TRBD2; clone size: few; J gene: TRBJ2-7; CDR3 DNA: TGTGCCAGCAGCTTAGTGCGAGCGGGAAGCTCCTACGAGCAGTACTTC; CDR3 protein: CASSLVRAGSSYEQYF
V gene: TRBV5-1; D gene: -; clone size: -; J gene: TRBJ1-1; CDR3 DNA: TGCGCCAGCAGCTCGGACGGGGGGAACACTGAAGCTTTCTTT; CDR3 protein: CASSSDGGNTEAFF
V gene: TRBV20-1; D gene: TRBD2; clone size: -; J gene: TRBJ2-3; CDR3 DNA: TGCAGTGCGGGTCGAGCGGGGGACCTACGGGCGCAGTATTTT; CDR3 protein: CSAGRAGDLRAQYF
V gene: TRBV4-2; D gene: TRBD1; clone size: -; J gene: TRBJ1-2; CDR3 DNA: TGTGCCAGCAGCCAAGATGCGGGACAGGGTAACTATGGCTACACCTTC; CDR3 protein: CASSQDAGQGNYGYTF
V gene: TRBV7-7; D gene: -; clone size: -; J gene: TRBJ2-5; CDR3 DNA: TGTGCTAGCAGCGCCTACTCAGATATCGAAGAGACCCAGTACTTC; CDR3 protein: CASSAYSDIEETQYF